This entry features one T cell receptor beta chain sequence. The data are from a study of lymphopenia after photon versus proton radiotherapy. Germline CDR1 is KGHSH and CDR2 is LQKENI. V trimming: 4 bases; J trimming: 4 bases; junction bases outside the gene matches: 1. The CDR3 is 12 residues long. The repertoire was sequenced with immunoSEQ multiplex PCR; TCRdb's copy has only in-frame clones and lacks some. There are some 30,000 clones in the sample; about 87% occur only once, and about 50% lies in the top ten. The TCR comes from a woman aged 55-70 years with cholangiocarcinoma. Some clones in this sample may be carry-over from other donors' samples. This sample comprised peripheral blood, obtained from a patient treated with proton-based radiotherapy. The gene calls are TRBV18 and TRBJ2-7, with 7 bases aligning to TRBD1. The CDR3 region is CASSRDRYEQYF. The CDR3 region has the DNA TGTGCCAGCTCACGGGACAGATACGAGCAGTACTTC.